Below, 6 T cell receptor beta chains from the same sample are listed, as sequenced in a study of blood T cells in healthy people across ages. It was with a sample-barcoded 5' primer and a J-beta primer mix that a second PCR of roughly 7 to 12 cycles was run. TCRdb recomputed calls from the 5' RACE reads with MiXCR, one row per CDR3 protein. The repertoire consists of about 640,000 distinct CDR3 sequences, with roughly 58% occurring once and the leading ten covering over 30%. Sequencing was performed on blood. The receptor set was obtained from a man aged 55 to 69 in good health.

The rearrangement uses TRBV20-1 and TRBJ2-5; TRBD1 matches at 9 bases. Germline values: CDR1 DFQATT, CDR2 SNEGSKA (reference sequence). J lost 5 bases, V lost 3 bases, and 7 bases had no gene match. The CDR3 runs to 14 residues. In DNA, the CDR3 is TGCAGTGCTAGTGCCGGGACAGGGAAGGAGACCCAGTACTTC. Translation gives CSASAGTGKETQYF.

The chain combines TRBV7-9 with TRBJ2-5; D tentatively reads TRBD1 or TRBD2 (7 bases each). Germline V gene lookup returns CDR1 SEHNR and CDR2 FQNEAQ (reference sequence). The CDR3 is 15 amino acids. Trimming left V 3 bases short and J 11 bases short, with 22 bases between. The CDR3 DNA reads as TGTGCCAGCAGCTTGGCAGGGGGGGCCGTTGATGAGCAGTACTTC. It encodes CASSLAGGAVDEQYF.

As for this clonotype: A much larger clone differs by one base, so this may be a read error. The chain uses TRBV7-9 and TRBJ1-2; D unclear. From germline, CDR1 is SEHNR and CDR2 FQNEAQ (reference sequence). The CDR3 is 14 residues long. CDR3 nucleotides: TGTGCCAGCAGGGGGAATATAGCTAACTATGGCCACACCTTC. Translation: CASRGNIANYGHTF.

This chain links TRBV5-5 with TRBJ1-2, with no clear D. V shed 0 bases and J shed 0 bases, with 9 bases lying between them. CDR3 size: 15 residues. Looked up from germline, CDR1 is SGHKS and CDR2 is YYEKEE (reference sequence). The CDR3 sequence is CASSLETNTNYGYTF. The DNA for the CDR3 is TGTGCCAGCAGCTTGGAAACAAATACTAACTATGGCTACACCTTC.

This clonotype was detected a few times. The rearrangement uses TRBV5-1 and TRBJ2-1, with D perhaps given as TRBD1 or TRBD2 (5 bases each). Germline V gene sequence: CDR1 SGHRS, CDR2 YFSETQ. Trimming stripped 4 bases from V and 8 bases from J, with 16 bases between. The length of the CDR3 is 14 residues. CDR3 sequence reads: CASSPGPRTDEQFF. CDR3 bases: TGCGCCAGCAGCCCGGGGCCCAGAACGGATGAGCAGTTCTTC.

The chain uses TRBV7-2 and TRBJ2-1; possible D gene TRBD2, 5 bases. V lost 4 bases and J 9 bases, leaving 19 bases between the germline ends. CDR3 size: 15 residues. Germline lookup yields CDR1 SGHTA and CDR2 FQGNSA. The CDR3, as DNA: TGTGCCAGCAGCTCCCAGGCCCTGCTAGCTAGTGAGCAGTTCTTC. Translated: CASSSQALLASEQFF.